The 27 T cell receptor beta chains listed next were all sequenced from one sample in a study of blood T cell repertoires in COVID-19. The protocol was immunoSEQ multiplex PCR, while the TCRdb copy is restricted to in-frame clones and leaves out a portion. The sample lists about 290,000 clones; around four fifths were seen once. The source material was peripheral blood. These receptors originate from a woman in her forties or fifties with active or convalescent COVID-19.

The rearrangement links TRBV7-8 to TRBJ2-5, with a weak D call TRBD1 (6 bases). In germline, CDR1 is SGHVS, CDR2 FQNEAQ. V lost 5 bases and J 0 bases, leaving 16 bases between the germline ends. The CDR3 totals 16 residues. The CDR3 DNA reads TGTGCCAGCAGCGACATTGAAACAGGGCACCAAGAGACCCAGTACTTC. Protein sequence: CASSDIETGHQETQYF.

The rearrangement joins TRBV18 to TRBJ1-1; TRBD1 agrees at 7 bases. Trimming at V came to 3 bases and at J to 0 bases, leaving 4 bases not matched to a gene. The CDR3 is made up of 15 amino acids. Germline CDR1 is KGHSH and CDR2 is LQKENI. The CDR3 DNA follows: TGTGCCAGCTCACCTGCGGGGACAGTGAACACTGAAGCTTTCTTT. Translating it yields CASSPAGTVNTEAFF.

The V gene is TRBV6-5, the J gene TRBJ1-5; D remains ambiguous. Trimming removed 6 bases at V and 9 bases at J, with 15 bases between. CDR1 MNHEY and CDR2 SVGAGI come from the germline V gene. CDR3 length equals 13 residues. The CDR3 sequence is CASRDGVERPQHF. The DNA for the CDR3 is TGTGCCAGCAGAGACGGGGTTGAGCGGCCCCAGCATTTT.

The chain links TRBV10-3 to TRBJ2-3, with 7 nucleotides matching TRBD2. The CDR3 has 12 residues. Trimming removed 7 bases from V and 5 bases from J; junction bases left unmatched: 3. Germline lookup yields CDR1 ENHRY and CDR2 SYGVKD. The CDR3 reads CAIKSGEDTQYF. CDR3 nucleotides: TGTGCCATCAAGAGCGGGGAAGATACGCAGTATTTT.

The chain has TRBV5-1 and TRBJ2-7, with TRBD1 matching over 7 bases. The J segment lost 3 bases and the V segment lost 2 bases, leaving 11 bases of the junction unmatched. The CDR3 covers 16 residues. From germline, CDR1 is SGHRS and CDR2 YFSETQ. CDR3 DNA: TGCGCCAGCAGCTTCCGGACGGGACAGATGATCTACGAGCAGTACTTC. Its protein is CASSFRTGQMIYEQYF.

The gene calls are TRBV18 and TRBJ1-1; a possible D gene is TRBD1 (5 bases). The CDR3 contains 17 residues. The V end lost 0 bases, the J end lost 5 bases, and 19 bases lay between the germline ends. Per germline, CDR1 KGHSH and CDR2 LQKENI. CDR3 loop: CASSPPVAPGIKTEAFF. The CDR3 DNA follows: TGTGCCAGCTCACCACCGGTGGCCCCAGGGATTAAAACTGAAGCTTTCTTT.

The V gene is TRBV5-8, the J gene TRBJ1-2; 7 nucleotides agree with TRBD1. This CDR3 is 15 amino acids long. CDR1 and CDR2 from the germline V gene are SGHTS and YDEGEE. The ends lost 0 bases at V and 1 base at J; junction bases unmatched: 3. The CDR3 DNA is TGTGCCAGCAGCTTGGGAGGGGGCGTTAACTATGGCTACACCTTC. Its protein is CASSLGGGVNYGYTF.

CDR3 region: CASSPEGGARYGYTF. For the CDR3, the DNA is TGTGCCAGCAGCCCCGAGGGGGGGGCTAGGTATGGCTACACCTTC. The chain is built from TRBV5-4 and TRBJ1-2; D perhaps matches TRBD1 (6 bases). The V gene's germline CDR1 is SGHNT and CDR2 YYREEE (reference sequence). The CDR3 runs 15 residues. V was pared by 4 bases and J by 5 bases, with 18 bases between. The full variable domain, in which reference TRBV5-4 and TRBJ1-2 provide the parts outside the CDR3, is ETGVTQSPTHLIKTRGQQVTLRCSSQSGHNTVSWYQQALGQGPQFIFQYYREEENGRGNFPPRFSGLQFPNYSSELNVNALELDDSALYLCASSPEGGARYGYTFGSGTRLTVV.

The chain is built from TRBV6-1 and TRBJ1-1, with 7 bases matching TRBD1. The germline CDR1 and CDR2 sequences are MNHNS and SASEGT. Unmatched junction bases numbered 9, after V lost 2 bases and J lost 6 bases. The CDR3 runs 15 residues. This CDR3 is CASSEPFDRAAEAFF. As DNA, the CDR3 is TGTGCCAGCAGTGAACCCTTCGACAGGGCCGCTGAAGCTTTCTTT.

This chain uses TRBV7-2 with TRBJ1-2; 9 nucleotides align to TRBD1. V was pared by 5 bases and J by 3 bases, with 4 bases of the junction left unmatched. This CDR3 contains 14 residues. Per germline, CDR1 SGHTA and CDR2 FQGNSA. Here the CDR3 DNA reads TGTGCCAGCAGCCTTCGGACAGGGGACTATGGCTACACCTTC. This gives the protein CASSLRTGDYGYTF.

The CDR3 loop is CASKEWGGQPQHF. As DNA, the CDR3 is TGTGCCAGCAAGGAGTGGGGGGGTCAGCCCCAGCATTTT. The chain uses TRBV2 and TRBJ1-5; a possible D gene is TRBD1 (5 bases). Germline assignment: CDR1 SNHLY and CDR2 FYNNEI. The CDR3 covers 13 residues. V gave up 7 bases and J gave up 6 bases, with 13 bases separating them.

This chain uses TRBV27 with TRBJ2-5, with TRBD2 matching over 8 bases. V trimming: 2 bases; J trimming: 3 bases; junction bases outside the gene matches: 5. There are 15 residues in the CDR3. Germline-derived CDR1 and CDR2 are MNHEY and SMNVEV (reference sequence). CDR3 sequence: CASSLQAGVEETQYF. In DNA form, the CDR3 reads TGTGCCAGCAGTTTACAAGCGGGAGTAGAAGAGACCCAGTACTTC.

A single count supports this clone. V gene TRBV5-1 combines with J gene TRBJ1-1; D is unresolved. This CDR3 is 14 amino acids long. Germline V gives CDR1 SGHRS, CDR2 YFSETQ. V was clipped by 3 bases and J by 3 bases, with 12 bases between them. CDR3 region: CASSSLESDTEAFF. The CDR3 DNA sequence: TGCGCCAGCAGCTCCCTCGAATCGGACACTGAAGCTTTCTTT.

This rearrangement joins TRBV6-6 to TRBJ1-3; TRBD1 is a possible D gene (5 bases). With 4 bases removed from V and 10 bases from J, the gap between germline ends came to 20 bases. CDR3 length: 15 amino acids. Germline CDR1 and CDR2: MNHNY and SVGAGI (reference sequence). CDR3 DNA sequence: TGTGCCAGCAGTTTCTACAGGATCCCCCAGAAGACCATATATTTT. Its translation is CASSFYRIPQKTIYF.

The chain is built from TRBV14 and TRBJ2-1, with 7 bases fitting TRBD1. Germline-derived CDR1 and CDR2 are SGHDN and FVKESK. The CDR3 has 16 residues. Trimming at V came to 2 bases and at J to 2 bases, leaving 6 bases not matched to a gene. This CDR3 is CASSQPRQGPYNEQFF. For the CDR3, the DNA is TGTGCCAGCAGCCAACCAAGACAGGGCCCCTACAATGAGCAGTTCTTC.

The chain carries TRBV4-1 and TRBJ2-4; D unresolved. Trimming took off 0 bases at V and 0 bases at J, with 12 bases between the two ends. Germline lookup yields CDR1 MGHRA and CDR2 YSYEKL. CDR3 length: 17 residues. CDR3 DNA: TGCGCCAGCAGCCAAGATATGGTCTCTATAGCCAAAAACATTCAGTACTTC. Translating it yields CASSQDMVSIAKNIQYF.

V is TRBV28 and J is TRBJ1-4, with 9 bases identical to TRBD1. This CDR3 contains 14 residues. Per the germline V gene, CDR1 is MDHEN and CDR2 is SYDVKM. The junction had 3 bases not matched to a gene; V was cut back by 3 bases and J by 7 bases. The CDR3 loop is CASSFDRGVEKLFF. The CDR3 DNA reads TGTGCCAGCAGTTTCGACAGGGGGGTTGAAAAACTGTTTTTT. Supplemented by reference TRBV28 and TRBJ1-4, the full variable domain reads DVKVTQSSRYLVKRTGEKVFLECVQDMDHENMFWYRQDPGLGLRLIYFSYDVKMKEKGDIPEGYSVSREKKERFSLILESASTNQTSMYLCASSFDRGVEKLFFGSGTQLSVL.

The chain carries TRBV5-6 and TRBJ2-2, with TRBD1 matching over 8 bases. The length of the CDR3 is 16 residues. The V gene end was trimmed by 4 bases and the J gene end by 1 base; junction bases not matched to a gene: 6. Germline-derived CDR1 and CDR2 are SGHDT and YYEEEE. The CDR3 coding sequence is TGTGCCAGCAGCCCCTCGGGGACAGGGAACACCGGGGAGCTGTTTTTT. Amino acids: CASSPSGTGNTGELFF.

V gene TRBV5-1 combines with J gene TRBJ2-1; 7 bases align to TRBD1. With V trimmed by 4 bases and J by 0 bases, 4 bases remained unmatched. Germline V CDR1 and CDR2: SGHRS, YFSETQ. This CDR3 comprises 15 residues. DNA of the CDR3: TGCGCCAGCAGCGGAACAGGGGACTCCTACAATGAGCAGTTCTTC. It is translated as CASSGTGDSYNEQFF. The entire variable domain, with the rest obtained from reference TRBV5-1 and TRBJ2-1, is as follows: KAGVTQTPRYLIKTRGQQVTLSCSPISGHRSVSWYQQTPGQGLQFLFEYFSETQRNKGNFPGRFSGRQFSNSRSEMNVSTLELGDSALYLCASSGTGDSYNEQFFGPGTRLTVL.

The CDR3: CASRLTGLAGVDTQYF. CDR3 DNA sequence: TGTGCCAGCAGGCTAACAGGGCTAGCGGGAGTAGATACGCAGTATTTT. This chain joins TRBV6-6 and TRBJ2-3, with 10 bases fitting TRBD2. The ends lost 6 bases at V and 5 bases at J; junction bases unmatched: 11. The CDR3 is 16 residues long. Germline lookup yields CDR1 MNHNY and CDR2 SVGAGI (reference sequence).

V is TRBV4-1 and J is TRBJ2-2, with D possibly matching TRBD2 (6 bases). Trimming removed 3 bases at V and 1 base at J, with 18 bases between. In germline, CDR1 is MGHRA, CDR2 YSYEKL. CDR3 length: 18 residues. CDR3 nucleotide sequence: TGCGCCAGCAGCCACCCCTTTAGCGGAGTAAAGAACACCGGGGAGCTGTTTTTT. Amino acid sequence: CASSHPFSGVKNTGELFF.

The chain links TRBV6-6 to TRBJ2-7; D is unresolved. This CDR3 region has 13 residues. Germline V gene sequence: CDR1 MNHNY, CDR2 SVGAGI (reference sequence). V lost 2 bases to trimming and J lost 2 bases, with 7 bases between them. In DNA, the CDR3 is TGTGCCAGCAGTTACCGGCAGGCCTACGAGCAGTACTTC. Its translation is CASSYRQAYEQYF.

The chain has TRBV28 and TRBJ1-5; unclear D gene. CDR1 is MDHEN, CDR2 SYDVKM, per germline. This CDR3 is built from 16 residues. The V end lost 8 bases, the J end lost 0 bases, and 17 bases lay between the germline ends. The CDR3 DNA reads TGTGCCAGCTCCCCGACGGGCGGGTATAGCAATCAGCCCCAGCATTTT. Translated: CASSPTGGYSNQPQHF. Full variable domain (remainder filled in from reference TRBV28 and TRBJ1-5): DVKVTQSSRYLVKRTGEKVFLECVQDMDHENMFWYRQDPGLGLRLIYFSYDVKMKEKGDIPEGYSVSREKKERFSLILESASTNQTSMYLCASSPTGGYSNQPQHFGDGTRLSIL.

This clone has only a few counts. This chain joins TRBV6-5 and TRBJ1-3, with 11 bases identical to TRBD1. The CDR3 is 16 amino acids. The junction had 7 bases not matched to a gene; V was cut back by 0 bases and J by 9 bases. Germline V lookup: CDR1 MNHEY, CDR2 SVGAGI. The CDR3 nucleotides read TGTGCCAGCAGTTACTCGGGGACAGGGGGACTCAGCACCATATATTTT. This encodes CASSYSGTGGLSTIYF.

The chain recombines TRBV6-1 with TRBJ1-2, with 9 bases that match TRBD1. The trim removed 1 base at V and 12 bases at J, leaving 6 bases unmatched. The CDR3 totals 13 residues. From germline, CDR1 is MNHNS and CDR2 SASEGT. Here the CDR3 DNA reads TGTGCCAGCAGTGAAGTTGGGGACAGGGAGGACACCTTC. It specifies CASSEVGDREDTF.

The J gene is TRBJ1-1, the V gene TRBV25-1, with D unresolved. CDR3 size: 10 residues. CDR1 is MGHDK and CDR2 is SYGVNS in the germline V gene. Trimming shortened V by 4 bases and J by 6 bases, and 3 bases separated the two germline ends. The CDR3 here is CASSGAEAFF. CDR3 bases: TGTGCCAGCAGTGGCGCTGAAGCTTTCTTT.

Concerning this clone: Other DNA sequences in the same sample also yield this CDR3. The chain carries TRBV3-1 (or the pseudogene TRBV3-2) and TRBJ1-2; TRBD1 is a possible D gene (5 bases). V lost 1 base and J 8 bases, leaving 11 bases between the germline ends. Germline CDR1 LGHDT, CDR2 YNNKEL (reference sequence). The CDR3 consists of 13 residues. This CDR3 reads CASSQVQGYGYTF. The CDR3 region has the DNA TGTGCCAGCAGCCAAGTCCAGGGATACGGCTACACCTTC.